This T cell receptor (beta chain) was recorded in a study of human T cells and chemical hapten exposure. On the study more broadly: Read at 6 days, the patch tests placed 0.01% DPC on the upper back.

TCRdb re-derived calls from the RACE reads in MiXCR, one entry per CDR3 protein. The data contain around 350,000 distinct CDR3 sequences, 5.5% of them singletons. In germline, CDR1 is SGDLS, CDR2 YYNGEE. CDR3 length: 15 amino acids. Trimming cost V 3 bases and J 0 bases, with 10 bases left between them. This clonotype was detected a few times. The sample's time point: pre-sensitization, week 0. The treatment here: therapeutic diphenylcyclopropenone sensitization with weekly scalp DPC. The source of this sequence is a woman aged 18-35 years with alopecia areata. Some clones in this sample may be carry-over from other donors' samples. The chain has TRBV9 and TRBJ1-3, with D possibly matching TRBD1 (6 bases). The material sequenced was whole blood, taken in connection with sensitization to the hapten diphenylcyclopropenone (DPC). CDR3 residues: CASSATGISGNTIYF. CDR3 DNA: TGTGCCAGCAGCGCAACAGGGATCTCTGGAAACACCATATATTTT.